These 24 T cell receptor beta chains originate from one sample sequenced in a study of cytomegalovirus exposure and HLA in healthy donors. In the PCR, 60 Vbeta and 13 Jbeta primers were used. Using immunoSEQ multiplex PCR, the repertoire was profiled, and TCRdb retains in-frame clones only, with some absent. The table has 200,000 or so clones, approximately 80% seen once. Sequences were obtained from PBMCs. These receptor sequences come from a girl between 10 and 17 years old in good health and CMV-seronegative.

This clone showed up just a few times. This chain joins TRBV18 and TRBJ2-7; 12 positions match TRBD2. V gave up 4 bases and J gave up 6 bases; unmatched junction bases: 4. The CDR3 is 14 amino acids. Germline assignment: CDR1 KGHSH and CDR2 LQKENI. CDR3 sequence (DNA): TGTGCCAGCTCACTGACTAGCGGGAGTCTCGAGCAGTACTTC. Its protein product is CASSLTSGSLEQYF.

V is TRBV7-9 and J is TRBJ2-1; unclear D gene. Germline V gives CDR1 SEHNR, CDR2 FQNEAQ (reference sequence). V dropped 3 bases and J dropped 9 bases, with 9 bases sitting between them. The CDR3 totals 12 residues. CDR3 amino acids: CASSFRHPEQFF. CDR3 sequence (DNA): TGTGCCAGCAGCTTCCGACACCCTGAGCAGTTCTTC.

This chain uses TRBV18 with TRBJ1-2, with D maybe TRBD1 (6 bases). Trimming removed 3 bases at V and 5 bases at J, with 22 bases between. This CDR3 spans 17 amino acids. Per germline, CDR1 KGHSH and CDR2 LQKENI. CDR3 sequence reads: CASSPSAPGQSIYGYTF. CDR3 bases: TGTGCCAGCTCACCCTCAGCTCCCGGACAGAGCATATATGGCTACACCTTC.

J is TRBJ1-1 and V is TRBV5-4, with unresolved D. This CDR3 has 15 amino acids. Germline CDR1 SGHNT, CDR2 YYREEE (reference sequence). V was clipped by 0 bases and J by 2 bases, with 11 bases between them. CDR3 coding DNA: TGTGCCAGCAGCTTGGGGAGATCCATAAACACTGAAGCTTTCTTT. It codes for CASSLGRSINTEAFF.

The chain employs TRBV21-1 and TRBJ2-5; TRBD2 was called by the table and not checked on the DNA. TRBV21-1 is reported as a pseudogene. This CDR3 contains 15 residues. In nucleotides, the CDR3 is TGTGCCAGCAAGGAGGGGACTAGCGGTACGGGGACCCAGTACTTC. Protein: CASKEGTSGTGTQYF.

The V gene is TRBV28, the J gene TRBJ1-3; D unclear. The CDR3 totals 13 residues. Germline V gives CDR1 MDHEN, CDR2 SYDVKM. Trimming pared 7 bases from V and 8 bases from J, leaving 15 bases between. This CDR3 is CASNLVTGDTIYF. The CDR3 DNA is TGTGCCAGCAACCTAGTAACGGGAGACACCATATATTTT.

The CDR3 coding sequence is TGTGCCAGCAGCGCGGCGGGGGAGGATGTCTATGGCTACACCTTC. Its protein product is CASSAAGEDVYGYTF. The genes are TRBV4-2 and TRBJ1-2; possibly TRBD1 for D (5 bases). The length of the CDR3 is 15 residues. Germline assignment: CDR1 LGHNA and CDR2 YNFKEQ. Trimming took 5 bases from V and 4 from J, leaving 17 bases between them.

This chain connects TRBV18 to TRBJ1-1, with TRBD1 matching 10 bases. Germline values: CDR1 KGHSH, CDR2 LQKENI. After removal of 6 bases from V and 5 bases from J, the junction contained 6 bases not matched to a gene. This CDR3 region has 14 residues. The chain's CDR3 is CASSRTGGRTEAFF. CDR3 bases: TGTGCCAGCTCTCGGACAGGGGGAAGGACTGAAGCTTTCTTT.

The V call is TRBV6-6, the J call TRBJ2-7; D remains ambiguous. The V end lost 7 bases, the J end lost 3 bases, and 16 bases lay between the germline ends. CDR3 size: 14 residues. The germline CDR1 and CDR2 sequences are MNHNY and SVGAGI (reference sequence). The DNA of the CDR3 is TGTGCCAGCACCGACCCCAGGTCTGTCTACGAGCAGTACTTC. Its translation: CASTDPRSVYEQYF.

The J gene is TRBJ1-3, the V gene TRBV29-1; tentatively, D is TRBD1 (5 bases). The CDR3 is 15 residues long. The germline CDR1 and CDR2 sequences are SQVTM and ANQGSEA. Trimming stripped 7 bases from V and 0 bases from J, with 16 bases between. CDR3 region: CSARTAGGSGNTIYF. Written as DNA, the CDR3 is TGCAGCGCTCGGACGGCCGGGGGCTCTGGAAACACCATATATTTT.

In its sample, this clone was seen once. The V and J genes are TRBV19 and TRBJ2-7; D is ambiguous. The CDR3 runs to 12 residues. Per germline, CDR1 LNHDA and CDR2 SQIVND (reference sequence). The V end was cut by 8 bases, the J end by 2 bases, with 10 bases between. CDR3 amino acids: CASSLPPYEQYF. The CDR3 nucleotides read TGTGCCAGTTCCCTTCCTCCCTACGAGCAGTACTTC.

This chain uses TRBV30 with TRBJ2-5; D is ambiguous. The DNA matches TRBJ2-7 better at its end, which makes the J call doubtful. The CDR3 totals 12 residues. CDR1 is GTSNPN, CDR2 SVGIG, per germline (reference sequence). The CDR3 sequence is CAWSVFGYEQYF. The DNA for the CDR3 is TGTGCCTGGAGTGTATTCGGGTACGAGCAGTACTTC.

This rearrangement joins TRBV6-5 to TRBJ1-2, with D unresolved. V gave up 0 bases and J gave up 8 bases, with 19 bases separating them. This CDR3 spans 16 amino acids. Germline assignment: CDR1 MNHEY and CDR2 SVGAGI. CDR3 nucleotides: TGTGCCAGCAGTTACTCGAAGGGAGGGTCGGCGGGCGGCTACACCTTC. It yields the protein CASSYSKGGSAGGYTF.

The rearrangement uses TRBV27 and TRBJ2-1; TRBD2 matches 13 bases. CDR3 length: 15 amino acids. Per germline, CDR1 MNHEY and CDR2 SMNVEV (reference sequence). The V and J ends lost 3 bases and 12 bases, in that order; junction bases with no gene match: 8. The CDR3 here is CASSLTLAGGGGQFF. In nucleotides, the CDR3 is TGTGCCAGCAGTTTGACACTAGCGGGAGGGGGTGGGCAGTTCTTC.

The V call is TRBV27, the J call TRBJ1-2; 7 positions match TRBD1. Germline V gene data show CDR1 as MNHEY and CDR2 as SMNVEV (reference sequence). The ends lost 6 bases at V and 5 bases at J; junction bases unmatched: 21. This CDR3 has 18 amino acids. In nucleotides, the CDR3 is TGTGCCAGCAGCCCTACCCTAGGACAGGTCGGTTATCCGTATGGCTACACCTTC. Translation: CASSPTLGQVGYPYGYTF.

This clone is a singleton in its sample. The chain links TRBV5-1 to TRBJ2-7; TRBD2 matches at 13 bases. This CDR3 region has 16 residues. CDR1 is SGHRS and CDR2 is YFSETQ in the germline V gene. The junction had 5 bases not matched to a gene; V was cut back by 3 bases and J by 2 bases. The CDR3 is CASSSGLAGPAYEQYF. CDR3 sequence (DNA): TGCGCCAGCAGCTCGGGACTAGCGGGACCCGCCTACGAGCAGTACTTC.

The chain joins TRBV5-6 to TRBJ2-5; perhaps TRBD1 as D (6 bases). V was pared by 1 base and J by 12 bases, with 22 bases between. CDR3 length: 15 residues. Per the germline V gene, CDR1 is SGHDT and CDR2 is YYEEEE. The CDR3 bases are TGTGCCAGCAGCTTGCTGGGACAATCTTCCAGGGTGAAGTACTTC. It translates to CASSLLGQSSRVKYF.

This chain joins TRBV5-5 and TRBJ2-7, with TRBD2 matching over 8 bases. The trim removed 1 base at V and 3 bases at J, leaving 6 bases unmatched. Per germline, CDR1 SGHKS and CDR2 YYEKEE (reference sequence). This CDR3 region has 15 residues. In DNA, the CDR3 is TGTGCCAGCAGCTTGACGGGGGGGGCCGTCTACGAGCAGTACTTC. Residues: CASSLTGGAVYEQYF.

The chain recombines TRBV30 with TRBJ2-2; D possibly corresponds to TRBD2 (6 bases). The CDR3 spans 15 residues. Germline lookup yields CDR1 GTSNPN and CDR2 SVGIG (reference sequence). Trimming removed 0 bases from V and 4 bases from J, with 12 bases in between. CDR3 DNA sequence: TGTGCCTGGAGTGTAACTAGCATCGGCACCGGGGAGCTGTTTTTT. Its protein product is CAWSVTSIGTGELFF.

The table lists this clone with a count of one. The J gene is TRBJ1-4, the V gene TRBV6-1; D might be TRBD1 (5 bases). The germline V and J ends were trimmed by 4 bases and 13 bases, with 16 bases remaining between them. CDR1 and CDR2 (germline): MNHNS, SASEGT. This CDR3 spans 13 amino acids. The CDR3 DNA is TGTGCCAGCAGTGTCGCGGCGGGGCCTGGACTGTTTTTT. This translates into CASSVAAGPGLFF.

This chain connects TRBV5-5 to TRBJ1-5; 7 bases are a match to TRBD1. Germline CDR1 and CDR2: SGHKS and YYEKEE (reference sequence). V dropped 4 bases and J dropped 5; count of bases not matched to a gene: 9. The CDR3 has 15 residues. The CDR3 DNA sequence: TGTGCCAGCAGCCCGCGACAGGGCCTCGATCAGCCCCAGCATTTT. It codes for CASSPRQGLDQPQHF.

This clone was recorded once. The V call is TRBV6-5, the J call TRBJ2-5; 7 bases agree with TRBD2. Trimming cost V 6 bases and J 5 bases; bases outside gene matches: 12. Germline V gene sequence: CDR1 MNHEY, CDR2 SVGAGI. There are 15 residues in the CDR3. The chain's CDR3 is CASSPWGGLNETQYF. CDR3 DNA: TGTGCCAGCAGCCCCTGGGGAGGGTTGAACGAGACCCAGTACTTC.

The chain combines TRBV28 with TRBJ2-3; D unresolved. Trimming stripped 3 bases from V and 2 bases from J, with 18 bases between. CDR3 length equals 17 residues. Germline-derived CDR1 and CDR2 are MDHEN and SYDVKM. The CDR3 region is CASSLSPFGAVTDTQYF. Here the CDR3 DNA reads TGTGCCAGCAGTTTGTCCCCCTTCGGAGCCGTCACAGATACGCAGTATTTT.

A remark on this clone: At one end, the junction sequence differs from germline, possibly due to a read error. The genes are TRBV7-9 and TRBJ1-2; TRBD1 aligns across 8 bases. The CDR3 is 13 residues long. In germline, CDR1 is SEHNR, CDR2 FQNEAQ (reference sequence). DNA for the CDR3: TGTGCCAGCAGCTTAATGGACAGGGCTGGCGACACCTTC. Translating gives CASSLMDRAGDTF.